The clone carrying this TCR beta chain was counted only a few times. Its antigen is still unknown. The germline CDR1 and CDR2 sequences are MNHEY and SVGAGI. This CDR3 contains 14 residues. The junction had 6 bases not matched to a gene; V was cut back by 8 bases and J by 1 base. The data were obtained in a study of human T cells and chemical hapten exposure. Overall study: Throughout the approximately 25-week study, diphenylcyclopropenone was applied weekly to the patients' scalps. Once 0.01% DPC had been applied to the upper back by patch test, readings were taken at 6 days. Overall study results and limits: Clustering by CDR3 similarity yielded significantly more large clusters from expanded TCRs than controls.

Time point specified: patch test 2, 6 weeks after DPC sensitization. Treatment in this sample: therapeutic diphenylcyclopropenone sensitization with weekly scalp DPC. From the RACE reads, TCRdb called clonotypes with MiXCR, one entry per CDR3 protein. The sample consists of some 70,000 distinct CDR3 sequences, around a tenth of them appearing once. The sequencing here drew on whole blood, taken in connection with sensitization to the hapten diphenylcyclopropenone (DPC). This chain uses TRBV6-5 with TRBJ2-3, with 7 nucleotides matching TRBD2. This TCR was recovered from a woman between 50 and 59 years old with alopecia areata. Some clones in this sample may be carry-over from other donors' samples. Here the CDR3 reads CASRGLGGTDTQYF. In DNA form, the CDR3 reads TGTGCCAGCCGCGGACTAGGGGGCACAGATACGCAGTATTTT.